The sequence of this TCR beta chain was determined in a study of technical replicates of blood from a few donors. The V and J ends lost 6 bases and 5 bases respectively, with 16 bases between them. Germline CDR1 is MNHEY and CDR2 is SVGAGI. The CDR3 is 14 residues long. Here immunoSEQ multiplex PCR was the method, and the copy in TCRdb shows in-frame clones only, minus some. The profile shows 65,000 to 85,000 clones, about 96% of them singletons. This clone was found once. This sequence joins TRBV6-5 and TRBJ2-5, with D possibly matching TRBD1 (5 bases). This receptor was obtained from a human donor in good health. Sequenced material: T cells isolated from PBMCs. The CDR3 loop is CASSRELVGETQYF. The CDR3 DNA sequence: TGTGCCAGCAGCAGGGAACTGGTGGGGGAGACCCAGTACTTC.